This is a list of T cell receptor beta chains from one sample in a study of shared clonotypes between healthy human individuals. The data were produced by immunoSEQ multiplex PCR, yet TCRdb's version contains in-frame clones alone and is incomplete. The sample consists of more than 2 million clones, about 95% of them appearing once. The specimen was naive CD4+ T cells sorted from blood. The source of these receptors is a man between 18 and 35 years old in good health. The CDR3 runs from the conserved cysteine through the conserved F or W. A D gene is named only where the DNA matches it firmly. Rows may omit the clone size; those that give it use once, few, many or a size class.

d_gene,v_gene,j_gene,abundance,CDR3nt,CDR3aa
NA,TRBV5-1,TRBJ2-7,NA,TGCGCCAGCAGCTTTGATAACCGGGGCGGAACCTACGAGCAGTACTTC,CASSFDNRGGTYEQYF
NA,TRBV7-8,TRBJ2-3,NA,TGTGCCAGCAGCTTAATAGGGACTAGCACAGATACGCAGTATTTT,CASSLIGTSTDTQYF
NA,TRBV4-1,TRBJ1-4,NA,TGCGCCAGCAGCCAAGCCAAGACGGGGGGTCGAGAAAAACTGTTTTTT,CASSQAKTGGREKLFF
NA,TRBV28,TRBJ2-1,once,TGTGCCAGCAGTTTATCGGTCGGGAGCTCCTACAATGAGCAGTTCTTC,CASSLSVGSSYNEQFF
NA,TRBV18,TRBJ1-2,NA,TGTGCCAGCTCACCACGGGCAGGCTGGGGCTACACCTTC,CASSPRAGWGYTF
NA,TRBV9,TRBJ1-6,NA,TGTGCCAGCAGCGTAAGGGACACTAATTCACCCCTCCACTTT,CASSVRDTNSPLHF
NA,TRBV4-2,TRBJ2-1,once,TGTGCCAGCAGCCAAGATCCTAGTGAAAATGAGCAGTTCTTC,CASSQDPSENEQFF
NA,TRBV19,TRBJ1-6,NA,TGTGCCAGTAGCAGTGTAGCGAGCTCCTATAATTCACCCCTCCACTTT,CASSSVASSYNSPLHF
TRBD2,TRBV6-1,TRBJ2-7,NA,TGTGCCAGCAGTGGACTAGCGGGAATGTACGAGCAGTACTTC,CASSGLAGMYEQYF
TRBD1,TRBV18,TRBJ1-1,NA,TGTGCCAGCTCGACCGCAGGGGGCACTGAAGCTTTCTTT,CASSTAGGTEAFF